The entry below gives a single TCR beta chain sequence along with its context. In its sample, this clonotype was seen many times. No antigen is known for it. No base qualities exist here, and no much larger clone lies one base off it. Here V drops 6 bases and J drops 4 bases, and the junction holds 7 bases not matched to any gene. Inclusive of the bounding cysteine and phenylalanine, the CDR3 is 14 residues long. The DNA shown is the 42-base CDR3, in frame from base 1. Graves' hyperthyroidism was defined as stable when no progression to ophthalmopathy occurred over 18 months of follow-up. Hyperthyroidism patients were newly diagnosed, had a disease duration of under 2 months, and were aged 18 to 65 years. Any patient with an uncontrolled infection, another autoimmune disease, pregnancy or lactation was excluded. Clinical symptoms, serum thyroxine and TRAb, thyroid ultrasound, and orbital computed tomography formed the basis for the diagnoses. PBMCs were separated from over 9 ml of fresh peripheral blood using Ficoll-Paque density gradient centrifugation. Total RNA was extracted with Trizol reagent, and quality was checked on an Agilent 2100 Bioanalyzer.

The TCR beta CDR3 regions were amplified from RNA transcripts. The first round of RT-PCR for the TCR CDR3 was performed with the HTBI primer set and the Qiagen OneStep RT-PCR kit. The libraries were constructed in a second round of multiplex PCR and then size-selected and purified. The libraries were sequenced on an Illumina HiSeq2000 using paired-end 100 bp reads. For the original study's pipeline: SOAPnuke was used to process the raw data, removing reads that contained adapters or uncalled bases, had a mean Phred below 15, or lacked an exact match to the constant primer or identifier. COPE v1.2.5 was used to merge the high-quality paired reads, and each unique nucleotide sequence was defined as a clonotype. Clonotypes were aligned to IMGT TRBV, TRBD and TRBJ reference segments using MiTCR v1.1. The analysis was restricted to V-J combinations with a frequency above 0.0001, which together covered roughly 99% of the repertoires. The TCS score was defined as the ratio of F50 (clonal expansion) to E x V (chaos), calculated using BLOSUM62-based TCRdist between CDR3 peptides within each V-J. Welch's t-statistics and random forest reduced roughly 540 V-J features to 13, which were used in a naive Bayes classifier (R e1071). TCRdb handled the public reads itself, with Q25 trimming in fastp and clone calling in MiXCR, and kept productive beta chains. Records with the same CDR3 protein are collapsed into one entry carrying the most frequent genes and DNA. V and J calls and clone size were set by TCRdb, not the authors. The sample table shows a few hundred thousand distinct CDR3 sequences, and about a fifth are seen once. The ten largest clones capture about 4% of the sample.

This sample was included in a study of T cells in Graves' hyperthyroidism and ophthalmopathy (dated by TCRdb to between 2018 and 2020). Broadly, across the study: Peripheral blood samples were taken at initial diagnosis, before any treatment was given. After blood sampling, hyperthyroidism patients were treated with methimazole at a starting dose of 30 mg daily, and ophthalmopathy patients were treated with high-dose intravenous methylprednisolone. The study also compared thyroid tissue and blood T-cell repertoires from a handful of Graves' hyperthyroidism patients. For training and testing, the 100 or so patients in the discovery cohort were randomly divided in a 7:3 ratio. TCR Vbeta CDR3 sequencing of 140 or so peripheral blood samples (around 45 ophthalmopathy, around 80 hyperthyroidism and roughly 17 progressor patients) is reported in the paper. To identify distinguishing TCR V-J signatures, a discovery cohort of 90 to 100 patients was used, comprising under 45 with Graves' ophthalmopathy and 57 with stable Graves' hyperthyroidism. Prospective prediction of ophthalmopathy was tested in an independent validation cohort of 18 to 20 hyperthyroidism patients and some 17 patients who later progressed to ophthalmopathy. The paper's findings and limits, for the study overall: Blood samples also contained most of the expanded thyroid clonotypes (frequency above 0.001), which suggests that blood repertoires may reflect thyroid immune responses. In validation, progression to ophthalmopathy was predicted by the model with 70.59% sensitivity and around 75% specificity, a median of about 6 months before onset. No statistical method was used to set the sample size in advance, and investigators knew the group allocation. A 13 V-J signature model separated ophthalmopathy from stable hyperthyroidism, with around 90% sensitivity and 81.08% specificity in cross-validation and 80%/75% in testing.

Sample: blood. This sequence was found in a woman between 18 and 29 years old with Graves' hyperthyroidism. This chain joins TRBV12-3 or TRBV12-4 to TRBJ2-7; a stretch of 9 junction bases matches TRBD1. The CDR3 loop reads CASRPRDRAYEQYF. The nucleotides are TGTGCCAGCAGGCCGAGGGACAGGGCTTACGAGCAGTACTTC.